This record looks at one T cell receptor beta chain sequence and its context. The data originate from a study of cytomegalovirus exposure and HLA in healthy donors. 60 Vbeta and 13 Jbeta primers were used in PCR. Measured with immunoSEQ multiplex PCR; TCRdb has only the in-frame clones, and not every one. The sample has over 75,000 clones, roughly 80% seen once; the top ten hold less than 9%. Germline-derived CDR1 and CDR2 are SGHKS and YYEKEE (reference sequence). The CDR3 sequence is 15 residues long. J was trimmed by 3 bases and V by 2 bases; bases with no gene match: 5. The J gene is TRBJ1-5, the V gene TRBV5-5; the match to TRBD1 covers 7 bases. Sequenced sample: PBMCs. The receptor was derived from a man between 40 and 49 years old in good health and CMV-seropositive. The CDR3 DNA sequence: TGTGCCAGCAGCTTATCACAGGGGTCCAATCAGCCCCAGCATTTT. This sequence encodes CASSLSQGSNQPQHF.